This T cell receptor beta chain was identified during a study of blood T cell repertoires in COVID-19 (dated by TCRdb to about 2020). About the investigation overall: Samples covering the acute and convalescent phases of COVID-19 were provided by collaborators in the United States, Italy and Spain. The material from the prospective study consisted of cDNA or gDNA derived from T cells, B-cell-depleted T cells, or PBMCs. Deeply sampled blood TCRbeta repertoires from subjects exposed to, actively infected with, or recovered from COVID-19 were included in the dataset. The repertoires were made available in a free public database intended to serve as a resource for research on the immune response to SARS-CoV-2. Samples were obtained from the ongoing ImmuneRACE study (first 160 participants) and from about 1,300 subjects provided by 6 global collaborators. A de-identified subject ID, COVID-19 status, age in years and sex were almost always included in the sample metadata. Where available, HLA class I and class II types were obtained from metadata supplied by the sample provider rather than from assay-based typing. Here is what the overall study found, with its caveats: The quantity of clinical and demographic metadata differed by source and by participant and was supplied without curation.

Collaborating institutions collected whole blood in K2EDTA tubes following their own protocols. Collaborator samples were shipped for TCRbeta analysis as frozen whole blood, isolated PBMCs, or DNA extracted from either sample type. TCRbeta CDR3 regions were amplified from genomic DNA using the immunoSEQ Assay, a bias-controlled multiplex PCR. The original methods were these. Nucleated cell counts per sample were estimated from amplification of reference gene primers within the assay. Sequence reads were collapsed and filtered to measure the absolute abundance of every unique TCRbeta CDR3 rearrangement. For each sample, productive Simpson clonality was calculated by taking the square root of Simpson's diversity index across productive rearrangements. Entries here come from immuneACCESS through TCRdb and include only in-frame sequences with V and J called. Some clones fail to appear in such tables; in the studies checked, an unresolved V gene covers under half of the shortfall, and the cause of the remainder is unknown. V, J and clone size are those of that table, while D and trimming were read from the DNA. This sample gives about 130,000 clones in total; more than 80% of them show up just once. The top ten clonotypes cover 4.3% of the sample.

Its CDR3 holds 16 amino acids, cysteine through phenylalanine. CDR3 DNA only is kept here, 48 bases in frame from base 1. The V end loses 2 bases and the J end loses 2 bases, and a stretch of 15 bases separates them. From a lookup of the germline V gene (reference sequence), CDR1 and CDR2 are LNHNV and YYDKDF. Regarding this clone: No cognate antigen has been identified for it. No much larger clone exists at a distance of one base, and base qualities are not known.

The rearranged chain carries TRBV15 and TRBJ1-2, with TRBD1 tentatively as D gene (5 bases match). This TCR was sampled from a human donor in a cohort sampled during active COVID-19. The sequencing input was peripheral blood. The CDR3 amino acid sequence is: CATSRPDSLLNYGYTF. In nucleotide form, the sequence is TGTGCCACCAGCAGACCCGACAGTCTGTTAAACTATGGCTACACCTTC.